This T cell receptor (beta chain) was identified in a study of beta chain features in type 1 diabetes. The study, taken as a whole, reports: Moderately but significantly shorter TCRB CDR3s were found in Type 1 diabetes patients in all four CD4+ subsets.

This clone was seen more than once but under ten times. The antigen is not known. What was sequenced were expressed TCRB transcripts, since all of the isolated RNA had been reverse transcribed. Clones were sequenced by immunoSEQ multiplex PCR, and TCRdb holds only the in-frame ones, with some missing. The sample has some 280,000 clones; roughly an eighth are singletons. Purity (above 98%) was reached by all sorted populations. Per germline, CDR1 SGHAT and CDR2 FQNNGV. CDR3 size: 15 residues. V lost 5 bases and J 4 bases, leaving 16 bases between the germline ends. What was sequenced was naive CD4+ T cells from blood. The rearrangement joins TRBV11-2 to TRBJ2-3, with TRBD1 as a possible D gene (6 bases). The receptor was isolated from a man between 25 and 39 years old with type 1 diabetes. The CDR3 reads CASSPTTGIADTQYF. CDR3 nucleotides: TGTGCCAGCAGCCCGACTACAGGGATCGCAGATACGCAGTATTTT.